The 27 T cell receptor beta chains listed next were all sequenced from one sample in a study of blood T cell repertoires in COVID-19 (dated by TCRdb to 2020 to 2021). The library was produced with the immunoSEQ multiplex PCR assay. TCRdb provides this immuneACCESS table in a form limited to in-frame rearrangements. Some clones are lacking; in checked studies, under half of them reflect an unresolved V gene, and why the rest are absent is not known. The sample includes some 170,000 clones, with about 90% observed a single time. The top ten clonotypes cover 0.95% to 1.5% of the sample. The specimen was PBMCs or T cells enriched from blood (not recorded which). The receptors derive from a human donor with acute COVID-19. The donor label of this sample is uncertain.

The chain carries TRBV3-1 (or the pseudogene TRBV3-2) and TRBJ2-7, with 8 nucleotides matching TRBD2. Germline loops: CDR1 LGHDT, CDR2 YNNKEL (reference sequence). Trimming took 4 bases from V and 5 from J; bases not matched to a gene: 7. The CDR3 is 14 residues long. As DNA, the CDR3 is TGTGCCAGCAGCCTCCGGGGGGGCCCCAACGAGCAGTACTTC. This gives the protein CASSLRGGPNEQYF.

This chain connects TRBV7-9 to TRBJ1-4; no clear D. V dropped 1 base and J dropped 1 base, with 10 bases sitting between them. The CDR3 sequence is 16 residues long. Germline V gene sequence: CDR1 SEHNR, CDR2 FQNEAQ (reference sequence). CDR3: CASSLDGLITNEKLFF. The CDR3 DNA follows: TGTGCCAGCAGCTTAGACGGACTCATAACTAATGAAAAACTGTTTTTT. Supplemented by reference TRBV7-9 and TRBJ1-4, the full variable domain reads DTGVSQNPRHKITKRGQNVTFRCDPISEHNRLYWYRQTLGQGPEFLTYFQNEAQLEKSRLLSDRFSAERPKGSFSTLEIQRTEQGDSAMYLCASSLDGLITNEKLFFGSGTQLSVL.

V usage is TRBV6-5 and J usage is TRBJ2-7; 9 bases map to TRBD1. V shed 2 bases and J 3 bases; nucleotides not matched to a gene: 8. This CDR3 has 16 residues. Looked up from germline, CDR1 is MNHEY and CDR2 is SVGAGI. The DNA of the CDR3 is TGTGCCAGCAGTTACGACAGGGGGTCGTCCCTCTACGAGCAGTACTTC. Protein sequence: CASSYDRGSSLYEQYF.

This clone was detected once. The chain links TRBV29-1 to TRBJ1-2; D unclear. The germline CDR1 and CDR2 sequences are SQVTM and ANQGSEA. V gave up 5 bases and J gave up 8 bases, with 24 bases separating them. The CDR3 has 15 amino acids. CDR3 amino acids: CSVLPGSTDGWGYTF. CDR3 DNA: TGCAGCGTTCTACCGGGTTCCACCGACGGCTGGGGCTACACCTTC.

The chain employs TRBV14 and TRBJ2-7; TRBD2 is a possible D gene (5 bases). CDR1 and CDR2 (germline): SGHDN, FVKESK. V lost 5 bases and J 0 bases, leaving 8 bases between the germline ends. The length of the CDR3 is 13 residues. CDR3: CASSYRDSYEQYF. Here the CDR3 DNA reads TGTGCCAGCAGCTATCGGGACTCCTACGAGCAGTACTTC.

This clone was detected a few times. The chain links TRBV27 to TRBJ2-3, with D hard to call. The CDR3 totals 12 residues. V was cut by 10 bases and J by 2 bases, with 10 bases left in between. The germline V gene has CDR1 MNHEY and CDR2 SMNVEV (reference sequence). CDR3 residues: CATRAFTDTQYF. The CDR3 DNA sequence: TGTGCCACCAGAGCATTCACAGATACGCAGTATTTT.

This sequence joins TRBV29-1 and TRBJ2-1; D is unclear. From germline, CDR1 is SQVTM and CDR2 ANQGSEA. Between the trimmed V and J ends, which lost 4 bases and 9 bases, there was a span of 10 bases. The CDR3 is 11 residues long. CDR3 residues: CSVGGSGEQFF. CDR3 DNA sequence: TGCAGCGTTGGAGGTTCGGGTGAGCAGTTCTTC.

The CDR3 spells CATSGRGANYGYTF. The CDR3 bases are TGTGCCACCAGTGGCCGAGGAGCTAACTATGGCTACACCTTC. The gene calls are TRBV24-1 and TRBJ1-2, with unresolved D. V lost 5 bases and J 0 bases, leaving 9 bases between the germline ends. This CDR3 has 14 amino acids. Looked up from germline, CDR1 is KGHDR and CDR2 is SFDVKD.

The CDR3 sequence: CASSRGSNTGELFF. Here the CDR3 DNA reads TGTGCCAGCAGCCGCGGCTCGAACACCGGGGAGCTGTTTTTT. The chain recombines TRBV6-6 with TRBJ2-2; D gene uncertain. V shed 6 bases and J shed 0 bases, with 8 bases lying between them. Per germline, CDR1 MNHNY and CDR2 SVGAGI (reference sequence). CDR3 size: 14 residues.

The table lists this clone with a few counts. The chain couples TRBV6-5 to TRBJ1-5; no firm D call. The V end lost 7 bases, the J end lost 0 bases, and 10 bases lay between the germline ends. This CDR3 has 14 amino acids. Per germline, CDR1 MNHEY and CDR2 SVGAGI. The CDR3 loop is CASIMVYSNQPQHF. The CDR3 nucleotides read TGTGCCAGCATTATGGTCTATAGCAATCAGCCCCAGCATTTT.

V usage is TRBV7-2 and J usage is TRBJ1-5, with 10 bases that match TRBD1. V lost 0 bases and J lost 6; bases outside the gene matches: 2. Germline lookup yields CDR1 SGHTA and CDR2 FQGNSA. This CDR3 spans 15 amino acids. The CDR3 region is CASSLARTGGQPQHF. In DNA form, the CDR3 reads TGTGCCAGCAGCTTAGCGCGGACAGGGGGTCAGCCCCAGCATTTT. The full variable domain, in which reference TRBV7-2 and TRBJ1-5 provide the parts outside the CDR3, is GAGVSQSPSNKVTEKGKDVELRCDPISGHTALYWYRQSLGQGLEFLIYFQGNSAPDKSGLPSDRFSAERTGGSVSTLTIQRTQQEDSAVYLCASSLARTGGQPQHFGDGTRLSIL.

This chain connects TRBV6-1 to TRBJ1-2, with D uncertain. The CDR3 contains 16 residues. CDR1 is MNHNS, CDR2 SASEGT, per germline. The V gene lost 0 bases and the J gene lost 4 bases, with 15 bases spanning the gap. CDR3 bases: TGTGCCAGCAGTGAAGCCCACGCGGACTTGGGCTATGGCTACACCTTC. This codes for CASSEAHADLGYGYTF.

The V gene is TRBV29-1, the J gene TRBJ2-5; D uncertain. The germline V gene encodes CDR1 SQVTM and CDR2 ANQGSEA. CDR3 length: 12 residues. With 4 bases removed from V and 0 bases from J, the gap between germline ends came to 6 bases. The CDR3 spells CSVVADQETQYF. In DNA, the CDR3 is TGCAGCGTTGTCGCGGACCAAGAGACCCAGTACTTC.

CDR3 nucleotides: TGTGCCAGCAGTTTGGGGCCTTATGGCTACACCTTC. This translates into CASSLGPYGYTF. This chain connects TRBV28 to TRBJ1-2; TRBD1 might be the D (5 bases). The germline V gene encodes CDR1 MDHEN and CDR2 SYDVKM. Trimming stripped 3 bases from V and 5 bases from J, with 7 bases between. CDR3 length equals 12 residues.

The rearrangement joins TRBV9 to TRBJ1-4, with a tentative D call TRBD1 (5 bases). This CDR3 is 14 amino acids long. The ends were cut back, 0 bases at V and 7 bases at J, with 10 bases in the middle. Per the germline V gene, CDR1 is SGDLS and CDR2 is YYNGEE. CDR3: CASSVGGVSEKLFF. The DNA for the CDR3 is TGTGCCAGCAGCGTAGGGGGGGTTAGTGAAAAACTGTTTTTT. The full variable domain, rest sourced from reference TRBV9 and TRBJ1-4, is DSGVTQTPKHLITATGQRVTLRCSPRSGDLSVYWYQQSLDQGLQFLIQYYNGEERAKGNILERFSAQQFPDLHSELNLSSLELGDSALYFCASSVGGVSEKLFFGSGTQLSVL.

J is TRBJ2-1 and V is TRBV6-5, with 9 bases fitting TRBD2. Germline values: CDR1 MNHEY, CDR2 SVGAGI. The ends lost 5 bases at V and 6 bases at J; junction bases unmatched: 5. This CDR3 is 14 amino acids long. CDR3 nucleotide sequence: TGTGCCAGCAGTACGACACTAGCGGGCAATGAGCAGTTCTTC. Amino acids: CASSTTLAGNEQFF.

The chain recombines TRBV4-1 with TRBJ1-1; D gene uncertain. This CDR3 has 14 residues. The V and J ends lost 1 base and 1 base respectively, with 7 bases between them. Germline loops: CDR1 MGHRA, CDR2 YSYEKL. For the CDR3, the DNA is TGCGCCAGCAGCCAAGGTGTCGGGAACACTGAAGCTTTCTTT. The encoded protein is CASSQGVGNTEAFF.

V is TRBV19 and J is TRBJ1-5; D unresolved. This CDR3 has 13 amino acids. Trimming took off 5 bases at V and 4 bases at J, with 9 bases between the two ends. Per germline, CDR1 LNHDA and CDR2 SQIVND (reference sequence). In DNA form, the CDR3 reads TGTGCCAGTAGTCAACAGAGAAATCAGCCCCAGCATTTT. Translation gives CASSQQRNQPQHF.

The chain has TRBV28 and TRBJ1-5; the D is unclear. CDR3 size: 12 residues. With 11 bases removed from V and 4 bases from J, the gap between germline ends came to 12 bases. Germline CDR1 and CDR2: MDHEN and SYDVKM. DNA for the CDR3: TGTGCCGTGACGACTCTTAATCAGCCCCAGCATTTT. Protein product: CAVTTLNQPQHF.

The chain carries TRBV30 and TRBJ2-7, with 9 bases lining up with TRBD1. The CDR3 loop spans 14 amino acids. Trimming at V came to 3 bases and at J to 4 bases, leaving 7 bases not matched to a gene. From germline, CDR1 is GTSNPN and CDR2 SVGIG (reference sequence). The CDR3 spells CAWRIQGAQYEQYF. In nucleotides, the CDR3 is TGTGCCTGGAGGATACAGGGGGCCCAATACGAGCAGTACTTC.

The V gene is TRBV5-1, the J gene TRBJ2-7, with 11 positions matching TRBD2. This CDR3 region has 15 residues. Trimming at V came to 3 bases and at J to 2 bases, leaving 4 bases not matched to a gene. Germline V gene data show CDR1 as SGHRS and CDR2 as YFSETQ. The CDR3 sequence: CASSSGTSGTYEQYF. CDR3 sequence (DNA): TGCGCCAGCAGCTCCGGGACTAGCGGAACCTACGAGCAGTACTTC.

The chain recombines TRBV18 with TRBJ1-2, with D unresolved. Looked up from germline, CDR1 is KGHSH and CDR2 is LQKENI. This CDR3 is 16 amino acids long. V shed 5 bases and J shed 4 bases, with 20 bases lying between them. CDR3 in DNA: TGTGCCAGCTCAAACCCCATCAAAAGGAGGCCCTATGGCTACACCTTC. The encoded protein is CASSNPIKRRPYGYTF.

J is TRBJ1-6 and V is TRBV19, with D perhaps matching TRBD1 (6 bases). V was clipped by 6 bases and J by 7 bases, with 13 bases between them. This CDR3 is 14 amino acids long. From germline, CDR1 is LNHDA and CDR2 SQIVND (reference sequence). CDR3 nucleotide sequence: TGTGCCAGTAGGCTGGACAGTAGAAATTCACCCCTCCACTTT. Translated: CASRLDSRNSPLHF.

The chain carries TRBV30 and TRBJ2-2; perhaps TRBD2 as D (6 bases). The V gene lost 3 bases and the J gene lost 4 bases, with 12 bases spanning the gap. Germline loops: CDR1 GTSNPN, CDR2 SVGIG (reference sequence). There are 14 residues in the CDR3. The CDR3 DNA follows: TGTGCCTGGAGATGGGGAGGAGGCACCGGGGAGCTGTTTTTT. It encodes CAWRWGGGTGELFF. The full variable domain, its missing parts supplied by reference TRBV30 and TRBJ2-2, is SQTIHQWPATLVQPVGSPLSLECTVEGTSNPNLYWYRQAAGRGLQLLFYSVGIGQISSEVPQNLSASRPQDRQFILSSKKLLLSDSGFYLCAWRWGGGTGELFFGEGSRLTVL.

The chain recombines TRBV3-1 (or the pseudogene TRBV3-2) with TRBJ2-3; 8 positions match TRBD2. The junction had 8 bases not matched to a gene; V was cut back by 7 bases and J by 2 bases. The length of the CDR3 is 15 residues. Per germline, CDR1 LGHDT and CDR2 YNNKEL (reference sequence). CDR3 DNA sequence: TGTGCCAGCACCCTTCGGGGGGGCCCCACAGATACGCAGTATTTT. This codes for CASTLRGGPTDTQYF.

V and J are TRBV27 and TRBJ2-7; possible D gene TRBD2, 5 bases. The ends were cut back, 0 bases at V and 6 bases at J, with 12 bases in the middle. The CDR3 has 14 residues. CDR1 MNHEY and CDR2 SMNVEV come from the germline V gene (reference sequence). The CDR3 sequence is CASSLSPEAVEQYF. CDR3 nucleotides: TGTGCCAGCAGTTTATCTCCGGAGGCGGTCGAGCAGTACTTC.

V gene TRBV7-9 combines with J gene TRBJ2-2, with a weak D call TRBD1 (6 bases). V dropped 3 bases and J dropped 0 bases, with 8 bases sitting between them. Germline V gene data show CDR1 as SEHNR and CDR2 as FQNEAQ (reference sequence). This CDR3 region has 15 residues. DNA for the CDR3: TGTGCCAGCAGCTTGGACAGCGCGAACACCGGGGAGCTGTTTTTT. Protein sequence: CASSLDSANTGELFF.